The 8 T cell receptor beta chains presented below share a single source sample, sequenced in a study of monozygotic twins with inflammatory bowel disease. TCRdb reworked the 5' RACE reads into one entry per CDR3 protein, no DNA. Its table lists 300,000 to 400,000 distinct CDR3 sequences. Sequenced sample: blood. The receptors were gathered from a human donor with ulcerative colitis or Crohn's disease, or a healthy co-twin of an affected twin (not recorded which).

The chain's CDR3 is CASSVGLQFYEQYF. The rearrangement uses TRBV9 and TRBJ2-7. CDR3 length equals 14 residues. The germline V gene encodes CDR1 SGDLS and CDR2 YYNGEE. Looking up the rest from reference TRBV9 and TRBJ2-7 gives the full variable domain: DSGVTQTPKHLITATGQRVTLRCSPRSGDLSVYWYQQSLDQGLQFLIQYYNGEERAKGNILERFSAQQFPDLHSELNLSSLELGDSALYFCASSVGLQFYEQYFGPGTRLTVT.

The chain joins TRBV20-1 to TRBJ1-5. The CDR3 is 13 residues long. Germline-derived CDR1 and CDR2 are DFQATT and SNEGSKA (reference sequence). CDR3 sequence reads: CSAIGVSNQPQHF.

V gene TRBV10-3 combines with J gene TRBJ2-5; absent DNA, TCRdb's TRBD1 call cannot be checked. The CDR3 has 14 amino acids. CDR1 is ENHRY, CDR2 SYGVKD, per germline. The CDR3: CAIREGTGQETQYF.

The rearrangement uses TRBV7-2 and TRBJ2-3; TCRdb names TRBD1, which stays unverified in the absence of DNA. Germline V CDR1 and CDR2: SGHTA, FQGNSA. There are 17 residues in the CDR3. The CDR3 loop is CASSLVTGQGPTDTQYF.

The V call is TRBV18, the J call TRBJ1-1; the D call of TRBD1 rests on TCRdb alone, since no DNA is present to check it. Germline V CDR1 and CDR2: KGHSH, LQKENI. The CDR3 runs 15 residues. The CDR3 is CASSLDRYLNTEAFF.

The rearrangement uses TRBV20-1 and TRBJ2-1; TCRdb reports TRBD2, a call that lacks DNA to check it against. Per the germline V gene, CDR1 is DFQATT and CDR2 is SNEGSKA (reference sequence). This CDR3 contains 15 residues. CDR3 sequence: CSARGLLAGYNEQFF.

The rearrangement links TRBV25-1 to TRBJ2-1. The CDR3 extends over 16 amino acids. Germline lookup yields CDR1 MGHDK and CDR2 SYGVNS. The CDR3 is CASSDMSDYFGNEQFF.

V is TRBV10-3 and J is TRBJ1-4; TCRdb's D call, TRBD1, is unchecked because there is no DNA. This CDR3 comprises 15 residues. Looked up from germline, CDR1 is ENHRY and CDR2 is SYGVKD. This CDR3 is CAISLGTGPNEKLFF.